The TCR beta chain under discussion was sequenced for a study of CD8 T cells in Susac syndrome. Study observations and caveats: Clonal expansion was not seen in any Susac syndrome CD4+ T cell repertoire.

With 4 bases clipped from V and 7 bases from J, the junction kept 3 bases outside the gene matches. CDR1 LGHDT and CDR2 YNNKEL come from the germline V gene (reference sequence). This CDR3 comprises 12 residues. After extraction with the RNeasy kit, roughly 0.45 to 1 ug of the RNA was reverse transcribed using random hexamers. Using its own MiXCR run on the immunoSEQ multiplex PCR reads, TCRdb lists one record per CDR3 protein. This sample has 150,000 to 200,000 distinct CDR3 sequences, with 85% to 95% found just once. To note about this clonotype: Its antigen is unknown.

The clonotype originates from a human donor with Susac syndrome. The sequenced sample was CD4+ T cells from PBMCs. The chain recombines TRBV3-1 with TRBJ2-7; 8 bases match TRBD1. The CDR3 region is CASSPTGVEQYF. As DNA, the CDR3 is TGTGCCAGCAGCCCGACAGGGGTAGAGCAGTACTTC.